The clone carrying this T cell receptor beta chain was found many times. Antigen unknown. TCRdb recomputed calls from the 5' RACE reads with MiXCR, one row per CDR3 protein. The profile shows around 83,000 distinct CDR3 sequences, more than 9% of them singletons. Germline V gene sequence: CDR1 MNHNY, CDR2 SVGAGI (reference sequence). The V and J ends lost 2 bases and 1 base respectively, with 8 bases between them. CDR3 length: 14 residues. These data originate in a study of early T cells in non-severe SARS-CoV-2 infection. The study's findings and limits: VDJdb matching favored anti-spike CD8 responses, missing private and CD4 specificities.

The receptor's source is an adult who was a healthcare worker with PCR-confirmed SARS-CoV-2 infection or an uninfected control (not recorded which). The chain has TRBV6-6 and TRBJ2-5, with D maybe TRBD2 (7 bases). The sequences come from whole blood, collected at baseline. CDR3 sequence: CASSYRGGQETQYF. In DNA form, the CDR3 reads TGTGCCAGCAGTTACAGGGGGGGCCAAGAGACCCAGTACTTC.